The 13 T cell receptor beta chains reported below all come from one sample, sequenced in a study of graft-versus-host responses after intestinal transplantation. These receptors are not linked to any known antigen. Assay: immunoSEQ multiplex PCR; the TCRdb copy retains only in-frame clones and omits some. This sample has 86,000 or so clones, with around nine tenths found just once. The sample was unstimulated CD8+ T cells sorted from spleen or lymph node cells, taken before intestinal transplant. These receptors were obtained from a human donor who received an intestinal transplant.

This chain uses TRBV9 with TRBJ2-4; TRBD1 or TRBD2 may be the D gene (5 bases each). Per germline, CDR1 SGDLS and CDR2 YYNGEE. The V gene lost 3 bases and the J gene lost 7 bases, with 14 bases spanning the gap. The CDR3 is made up of 14 amino acids. Here the CDR3 DNA reads TGTGCCAGCAGCGCCCCGGGGCTAGGGAACATTCAGTACTTC. Its protein is CASSAPGLGNIQYF.

The chain combines TRBV12-5 with TRBJ1-5, with D uncertain. CDR3 length: 13 amino acids. V lost 1 base and J 5 bases, leaving 6 bases between the germline ends. Per germline, CDR1 LGHNT and CDR2 FRNRAP. CDR3 in amino acids: CASGLEFDQPQHF. The CDR3 bases are TGTGCTAGTGGTTTGGAATTCGATCAGCCCCAGCATTTT.

On this clone: The same CDR3 is also encoded by other DNA sequences in this sample. V is TRBV5-6 and J is TRBJ2-5; D remains ambiguous. CDR1 and CDR2 (germline): SGHDT, YYEEEE. The CDR3 is 16 amino acids. Trimming took 2 bases from V and 2 from J, leaving 16 bases between them. The CDR3 loop is CASSFGGLGLQETQYF. CDR3 in DNA: TGTGCCAGCAGCTTTGGTGGCTTGGGTCTACAAGAGACCCAGTACTTC. Using reference TRBV5-6 and TRBJ2-5 for the parts outside the CDR3, the full variable domain is DAGVTQSPTHLIKTRGQQVTLRCSPKSGHDTVSWYQQALGQGPQFIFQYYEEEERQRGNFPDRFSGHQFPNYSSELNVNALLLGDSALYLCASSFGGLGLQETQYFGPGTRLLVL.

The rearrangement uses TRBV29-1 and TRBJ1-2; D is ambiguous. V was trimmed by 4 bases and J by 3 bases, leaving 18 bases between them. CDR3 size: 15 residues. Germline V lookup: CDR1 SQVTM, CDR2 ANQGSEA. As DNA, the CDR3 is TGCAGCGTTGCACAGCGAGATTCTGCTGACTATGGCTACACCTTC. As protein: CSVAQRDSADYGYTF.

Notes on this clone: Germline and junction disagree at one end, which may indicate a read error. The rearrangement uses TRBV11-3 and TRBJ2-7; the match to TRBD2 covers 11 bases. From germline, CDR1 is SGHNT and CDR2 YENEEA. This CDR3 comprises 15 residues. This CDR3 is CASNELAGGLPMKVF. The CDR3 bases are TGTGCCAGCAACGAATTAGCGGGAGGGCTTCCAATGAAGGTTTTC. The full variable domain, in which reference TRBV11-3 and TRBJ2-7 provide the parts outside the CDR3, is EAGVVQSPRYKIIEKKQPVAFWCNPISGHNTLYWYLQNLGQGPELLIRYENEEAVDDSQLPKDRFSAERLKGVDSTLKIQPAELGDSAVYLCASNELAGGLPMKVFGPGTRLTVT.

The chain has TRBV9 and TRBJ2-5, with 9 bases that match TRBD1. The CDR3 is 14 residues long. CDR1 SGDLS and CDR2 YYNGEE come from the germline V gene. Trimming removed 4 bases from V and 2 bases from J; junction bases left unmatched: 3. The chain's CDR3 is CASSLGTGQETQYF. The CDR3 nucleotides read TGTGCCAGCAGCCTAGGGACAGGGCAAGAGACCCAGTACTTC.

The rearrangement joins TRBV27 to TRBJ2-7; 9 nucleotides line up with TRBD1. CDR1 is MNHEY and CDR2 is SMNVEV in the germline V gene (reference sequence). The CDR3 is 15 residues long. V lost 3 bases, J lost 3 bases, and 6 bases stayed unmatched. CDR3 residues: CASSFIGTGIYEQYF. The CDR3 region has the DNA TGTGCCAGCAGTTTTATCGGGACAGGGATCTACGAGCAGTACTTC.

The count of this clone is one. The rearrangement uses TRBV2 and TRBJ2-7; a possible D gene is TRBD2 (6 bases). The V and J ends lost 6 bases and 7 bases respectively, with 16 bases between them. The CDR3 contains 13 residues. Germline CDR1 and CDR2: SNHLY and FYNNEI. The CDR3 loop reads CASSVGGTWEQYF. CDR3 DNA: TGTGCCAGCAGCGTTGGCGGGACCTGGGAGCAGTACTTC.

As DNA, the CDR3 is TGTGCCAGCAGCCCGTCCCCTAGCGAGACAGATACGCAGTATTTT. Residues: CASSPSPSETDTQYF. V is TRBV7-6 and J is TRBJ2-3; TRBD2 might be the D (6 bases). V was trimmed by 5 bases and J by 3 bases, leaving 15 bases between them. CDR3 length: 15 residues. Germline V gene lookup returns CDR1 SGHVS and CDR2 FNYEAQ.

The V gene is TRBV6-6, the J gene TRBJ1-4; 9 bases are a match to TRBD1. Germline V CDR1 and CDR2: MNHNY, SVGAGI (reference sequence). V trimming: 0 bases; J trimming: 8 bases; junction bases outside the gene matches: 4. The CDR3 totals 15 residues. In nucleotides, the CDR3 is TGTGCCAGCAGTTACTCGGCCGGGACAGGGGAAAAACTGTTTTTT. The encoded protein is CASSYSAGTGEKLFF.

The J gene is TRBJ2-1, the V gene TRBV10-1; 10 bases align to TRBD2. The CDR3 covers 18 residues. V gave up 8 bases and J gave up 8 bases; unmatched junction bases: 21. The germline gives CDR1 WNHNN, CDR2 SYGVQD (reference sequence). The CDR3 DNA sequence: TGCGCCAGCCCTTCGAAGCGGGAGGGCTTTAGCGGGTCGCATGAGCAGTTCTTC. Protein: CASPSKREGFSGSHEQFF.

The chain carries TRBV29-1 and TRBJ1-2, with D uncertain. The CDR3 sequence is 11 residues long. Trimming stripped 3 bases from V and 5 bases from J, with 7 bases between. Germline CDR1 reads SQVTM; CDR2 reads ANQGSEA. The CDR3 DNA follows: TGCAGCGTTGAGAGAGAATATGGCTACACCTTC. Translating it yields CSVEREYGYTF.

The chain employs TRBV6-6 and TRBJ2-1; the match to TRBD2 covers 13 bases. V lost 8 bases, J lost 8 bases, and 9 bases stayed unmatched. Germline CDR1 MNHNY, CDR2 SVGAGI (reference sequence). The CDR3 is 15 amino acids. This CDR3 reads CASRSGTSGKDEQFF. CDR3 nucleotide sequence: TGTGCCAGCCGTTCCGGGACTAGCGGGAAGGATGAGCAGTTCTTC.